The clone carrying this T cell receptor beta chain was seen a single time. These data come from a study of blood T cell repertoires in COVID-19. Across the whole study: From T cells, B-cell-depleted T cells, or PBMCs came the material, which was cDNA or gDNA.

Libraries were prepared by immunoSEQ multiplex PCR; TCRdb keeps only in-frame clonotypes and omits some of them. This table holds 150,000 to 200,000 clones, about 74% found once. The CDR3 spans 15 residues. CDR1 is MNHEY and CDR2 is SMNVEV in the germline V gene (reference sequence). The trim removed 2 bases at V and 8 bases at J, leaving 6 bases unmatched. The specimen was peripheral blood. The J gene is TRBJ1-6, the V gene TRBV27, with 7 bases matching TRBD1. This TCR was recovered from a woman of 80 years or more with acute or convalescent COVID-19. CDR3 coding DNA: TGTGCCAGCAGTTTAGTGGGGGACAGTGATTCACCCCTCCACTTT. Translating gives CASSLVGDSDSPLHF.